The clone carrying this TCR beta chain was counted between two and nine times. No antigen is known for it. These data are taken from a study of CD8+ T cells in alopecia areata. Reverse transcribed after extraction, RNA yielded cDNA as the sequencing template. Here immunoSEQ multiplex PCR was the method, and the copy in TCRdb shows in-frame clones only, minus some. The sample yields roughly 190,000 clones, around three fifths seen once. Findings of the study overall: Given one nonresponder, whether baseline CD8+ expansion relates to response remains uncertain. Possibly because of HLA-related factors, TCR sharing was less clear across patients than in mice.

As to treatment: oral pan-JAK inhibitor, 5-10 mg twice daily. The CDR3 length is 11 residues. The V and J ends lost 5 bases and 6 bases respectively, with 9 bases between them. Germline V gene lookup returns CDR1 SQVTM and CDR2 ANQGSEA. This receptor was taken from a human donor with alopecia areata. The chain recombines TRBV29-1 with TRBJ2-3; D is undetermined. This sample comprised CD4+ T cells sorted from blood, obtained at week 24, from a patient treated with tofacitinib. DNA for the CDR3: TGCAGCGTTCAACCCGGGGATACGCAGTATTTT. Amino acids: CSVQPGDTQYF.